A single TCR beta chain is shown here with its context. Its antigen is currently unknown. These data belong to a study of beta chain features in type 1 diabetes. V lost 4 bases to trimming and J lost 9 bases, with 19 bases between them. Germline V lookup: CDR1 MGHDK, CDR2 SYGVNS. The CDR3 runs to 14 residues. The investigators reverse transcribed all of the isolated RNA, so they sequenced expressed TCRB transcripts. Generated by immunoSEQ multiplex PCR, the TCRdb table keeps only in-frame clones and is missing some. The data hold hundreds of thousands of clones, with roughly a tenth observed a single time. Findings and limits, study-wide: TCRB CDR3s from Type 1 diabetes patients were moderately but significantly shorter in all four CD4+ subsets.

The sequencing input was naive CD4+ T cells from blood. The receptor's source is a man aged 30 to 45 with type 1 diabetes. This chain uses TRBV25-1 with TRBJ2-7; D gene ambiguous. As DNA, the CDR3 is TGTGCCAGCAGTGGGGCAGGCCCCTTAAATTGGCAGTACTTC. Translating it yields CASSGAGPLNWQYF.